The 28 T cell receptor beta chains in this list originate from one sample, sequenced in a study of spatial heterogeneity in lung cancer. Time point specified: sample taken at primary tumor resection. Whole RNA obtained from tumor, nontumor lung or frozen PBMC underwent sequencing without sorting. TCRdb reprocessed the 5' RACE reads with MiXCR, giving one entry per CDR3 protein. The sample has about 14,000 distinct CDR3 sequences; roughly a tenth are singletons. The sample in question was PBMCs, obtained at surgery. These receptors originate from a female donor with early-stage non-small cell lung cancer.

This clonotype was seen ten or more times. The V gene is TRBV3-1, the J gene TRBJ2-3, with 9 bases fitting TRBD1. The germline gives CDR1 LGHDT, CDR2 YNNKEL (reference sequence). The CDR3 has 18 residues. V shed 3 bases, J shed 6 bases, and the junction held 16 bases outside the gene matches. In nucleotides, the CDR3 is TGTGCCAGCAGCCATGAGGGGGCCGGGACAGGGTCTTCGGATACGCAGTATTTT. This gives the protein CASSHEGAGTGSSDTQYF.

CDR3 sequence reads: CATSSHRTGPYNSPLHF. The CDR3 DNA is TGTGCCACCAGCTCTCACAGGACAGGGCCCTATAATTCACCCCTCCACTTT. J is TRBJ1-6 and V is TRBV15; TRBD1 matches 8 bases. V lost 5 bases, J lost 2 bases, and 8 bases stayed unmatched. The CDR3 covers 17 residues. From germline, CDR1 is LNHNV and CDR2 YYDKDF (reference sequence).

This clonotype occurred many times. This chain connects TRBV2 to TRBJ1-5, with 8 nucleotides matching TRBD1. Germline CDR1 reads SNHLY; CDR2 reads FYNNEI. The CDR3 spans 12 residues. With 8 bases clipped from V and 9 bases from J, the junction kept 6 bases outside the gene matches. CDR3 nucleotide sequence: TGTGCCAGCCGACAGGGGACATCGCCCCAGCATTTT. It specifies CASRQGTSPQHF.

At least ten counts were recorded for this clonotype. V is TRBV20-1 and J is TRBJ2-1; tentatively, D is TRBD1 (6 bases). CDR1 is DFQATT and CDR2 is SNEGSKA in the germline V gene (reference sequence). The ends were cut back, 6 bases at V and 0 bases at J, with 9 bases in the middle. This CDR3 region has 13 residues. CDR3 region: CSAHRDSYNEQFF. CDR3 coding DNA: TGCAGTGCCCACAGGGACTCCTACAATGAGCAGTTCTTC.

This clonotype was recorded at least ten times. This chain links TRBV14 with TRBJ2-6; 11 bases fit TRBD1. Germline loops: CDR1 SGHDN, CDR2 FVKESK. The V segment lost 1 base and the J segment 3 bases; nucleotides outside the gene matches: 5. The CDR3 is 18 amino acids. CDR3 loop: CASSQVGQGAIGANVLTF. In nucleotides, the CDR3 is TGTGCCAGCAGCCAAGTTGGACAGGGGGCAATTGGGGCCAACGTCCTGACTTTC.

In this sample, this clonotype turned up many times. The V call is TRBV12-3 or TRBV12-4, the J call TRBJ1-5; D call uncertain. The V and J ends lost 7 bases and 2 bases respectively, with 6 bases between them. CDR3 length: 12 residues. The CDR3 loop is CASTTGNQPQHF. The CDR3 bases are TGTGCCAGCACCACTGGCAATCAGCCCCAGCATTTT.

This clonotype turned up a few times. The CDR3 DNA reads as TGTGCCAGCAGTCCGGAGGGGGGCGAGCAGTACTTC. It specifies CASSPEGGEQYF. This chain joins TRBV2 and TRBJ2-7; either TRBD1 or TRBD2 may supply D (6 bases each). V gave up 5 bases and J gave up 6 bases, with 11 bases separating them. This CDR3 region has 12 residues. Germline lookup yields CDR1 SNHLY and CDR2 FYNNEI.

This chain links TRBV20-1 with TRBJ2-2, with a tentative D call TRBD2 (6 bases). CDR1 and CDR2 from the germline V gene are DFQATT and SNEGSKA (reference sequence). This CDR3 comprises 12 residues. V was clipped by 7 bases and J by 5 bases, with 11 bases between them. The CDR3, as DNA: TGCAGTGGACTCGGGGGTACCGGGGAGCTGTTTTTT. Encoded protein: CSGLGGTGELFF.

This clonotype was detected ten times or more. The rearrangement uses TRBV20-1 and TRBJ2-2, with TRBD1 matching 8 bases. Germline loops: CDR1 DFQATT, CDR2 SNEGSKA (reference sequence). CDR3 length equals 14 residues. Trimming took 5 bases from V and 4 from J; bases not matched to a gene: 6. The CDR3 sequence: CSAEGQGSTGELFF. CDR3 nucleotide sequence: TGCAGTGCTGAAGGACAGGGTAGCACCGGGGAGCTGTTTTTT.

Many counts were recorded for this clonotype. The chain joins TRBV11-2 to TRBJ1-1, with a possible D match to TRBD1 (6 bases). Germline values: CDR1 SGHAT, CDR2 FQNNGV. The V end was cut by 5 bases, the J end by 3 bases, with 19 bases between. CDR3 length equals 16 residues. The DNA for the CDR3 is TGTGCCAGCAGCCATACGGACAGTCGTATGGACACTGAAGCTTTCTTT. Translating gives CASSHTDSRMDTEAFF.

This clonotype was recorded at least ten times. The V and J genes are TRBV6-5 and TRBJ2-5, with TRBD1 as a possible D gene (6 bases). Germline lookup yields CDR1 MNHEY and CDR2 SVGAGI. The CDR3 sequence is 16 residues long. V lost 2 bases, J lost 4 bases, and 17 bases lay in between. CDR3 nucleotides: TGTGCCAGCAGTTACGGTGAGGGGGTGAGAGGAGAGACCCAGTACTTC. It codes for CASSYGEGVRGETQYF.

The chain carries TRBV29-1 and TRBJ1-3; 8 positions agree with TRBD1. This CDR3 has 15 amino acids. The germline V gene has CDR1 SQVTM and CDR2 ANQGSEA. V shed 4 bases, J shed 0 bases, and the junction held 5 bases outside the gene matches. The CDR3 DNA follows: TGCAGCGTTGCCAGACAGGGGAGCTCTGGAAACACCATATATTTT. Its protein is CSVARQGSSGNTIYF.

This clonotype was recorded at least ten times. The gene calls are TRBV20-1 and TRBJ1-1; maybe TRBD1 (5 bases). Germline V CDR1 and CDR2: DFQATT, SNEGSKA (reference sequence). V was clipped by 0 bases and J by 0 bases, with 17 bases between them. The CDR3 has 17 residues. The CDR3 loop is CSAREMQAGRVNTEAFF. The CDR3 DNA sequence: TGCAGTGCTAGAGAGATGCAGGCGGGCAGGGTGAACACTGAAGCTTTCTTT.

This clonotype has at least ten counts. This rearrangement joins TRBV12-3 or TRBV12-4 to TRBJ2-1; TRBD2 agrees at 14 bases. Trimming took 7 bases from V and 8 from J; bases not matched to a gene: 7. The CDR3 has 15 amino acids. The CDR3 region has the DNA TGTGCCAGCACCCGGACTAGCGGGGGGCCCCATGAGCAGTTCTTC. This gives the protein CASTRTSGGPHEQFF.

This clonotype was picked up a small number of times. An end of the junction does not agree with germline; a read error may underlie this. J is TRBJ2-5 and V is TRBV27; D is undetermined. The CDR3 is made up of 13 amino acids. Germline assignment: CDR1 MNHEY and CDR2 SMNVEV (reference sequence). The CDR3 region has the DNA TGCACCAGCAGTTTATACTTCAAGGGGACCCAGTACTTC. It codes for CTSSLYFKGTQYF.

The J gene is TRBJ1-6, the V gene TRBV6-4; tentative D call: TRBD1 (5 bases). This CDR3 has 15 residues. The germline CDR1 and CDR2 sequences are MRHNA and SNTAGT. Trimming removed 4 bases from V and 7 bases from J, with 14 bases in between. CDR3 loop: CASSAGQGSNSPLHF. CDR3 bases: TGTGCCAGCAGTGCGGGGCAGGGAAGCAATTCACCCCTCCACTTT.

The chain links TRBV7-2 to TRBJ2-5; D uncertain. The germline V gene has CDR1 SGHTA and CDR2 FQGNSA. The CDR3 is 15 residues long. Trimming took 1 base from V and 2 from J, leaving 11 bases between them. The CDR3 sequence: CASSLVLAEQETQYF. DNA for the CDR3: TGTGCCAGCAGCTTAGTCCTGGCGGAACAAGAGACCCAGTACTTC.

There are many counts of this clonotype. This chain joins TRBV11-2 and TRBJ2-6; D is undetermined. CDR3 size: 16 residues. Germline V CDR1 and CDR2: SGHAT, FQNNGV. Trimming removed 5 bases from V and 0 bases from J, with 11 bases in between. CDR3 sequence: CASSASSNSGANVLTF. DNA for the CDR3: TGTGCCAGCAGCGCGAGTAGTAACTCTGGGGCCAACGTCCTGACTTTC.

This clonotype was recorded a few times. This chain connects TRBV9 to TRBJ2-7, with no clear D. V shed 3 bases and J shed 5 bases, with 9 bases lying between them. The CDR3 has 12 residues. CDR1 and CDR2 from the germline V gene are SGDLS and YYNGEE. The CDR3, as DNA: TGTGCCAGCAGCGCCCTAACGAACGAGCAGTACTTC. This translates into CASSALTNEQYF.

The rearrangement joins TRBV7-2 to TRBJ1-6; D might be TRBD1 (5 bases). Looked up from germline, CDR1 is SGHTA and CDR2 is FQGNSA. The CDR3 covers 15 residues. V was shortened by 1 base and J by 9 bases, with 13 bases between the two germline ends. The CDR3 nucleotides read TGTGCCAGCAGCTTAGGGGGGGAGTGGCGTTCACCCCTCCACTTT. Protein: CASSLGGEWRSPLHF.

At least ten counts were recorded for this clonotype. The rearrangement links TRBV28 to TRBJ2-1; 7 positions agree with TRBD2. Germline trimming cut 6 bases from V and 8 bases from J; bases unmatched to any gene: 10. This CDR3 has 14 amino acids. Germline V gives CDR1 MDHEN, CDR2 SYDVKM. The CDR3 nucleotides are TGTGCCAGCAGCCGTGTGGGGGGGAGGGATGAGCAGTTCTTC. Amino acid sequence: CASSRVGGRDEQFF.

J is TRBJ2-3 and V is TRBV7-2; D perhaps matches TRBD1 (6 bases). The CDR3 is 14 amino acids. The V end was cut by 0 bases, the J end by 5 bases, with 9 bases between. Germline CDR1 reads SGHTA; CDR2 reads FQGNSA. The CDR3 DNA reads TGTGCCAGCAGCTTAGCTGGGGGCAAAGATACGCAGTATTTT. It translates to CASSLAGGKDTQYF.

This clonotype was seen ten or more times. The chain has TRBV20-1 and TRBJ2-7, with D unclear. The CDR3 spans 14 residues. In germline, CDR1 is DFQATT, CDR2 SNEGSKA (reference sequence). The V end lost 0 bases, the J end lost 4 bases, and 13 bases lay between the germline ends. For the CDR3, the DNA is TGCAGTGCTAGAGATCGAAAAAGAGTTTACGAGCAGTACTTC. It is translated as CSARDRKRVYEQYF.

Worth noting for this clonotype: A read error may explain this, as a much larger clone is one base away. CDR3 DNA sequence: TGTGCCAGCAGCTTATCTAGCGGTAGCACAGATATGCAGTATTTT. Translation: CASSLSSGSTDMQYF. This chain uses TRBV7-8 with TRBJ2-3, with 7 bases fitting TRBD2. Looked up from germline, CDR1 is SGHVS and CDR2 is FQNEAQ. The CDR3 runs to 15 residues.

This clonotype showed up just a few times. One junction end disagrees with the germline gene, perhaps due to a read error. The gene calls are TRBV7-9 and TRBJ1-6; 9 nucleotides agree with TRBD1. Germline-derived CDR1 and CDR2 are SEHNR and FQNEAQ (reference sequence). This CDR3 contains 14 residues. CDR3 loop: CASSYTGGDSSLHF. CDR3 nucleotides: TGTGCCAGCAGCTATACAGGGGGCGATTCATCCCTCCACTTT.

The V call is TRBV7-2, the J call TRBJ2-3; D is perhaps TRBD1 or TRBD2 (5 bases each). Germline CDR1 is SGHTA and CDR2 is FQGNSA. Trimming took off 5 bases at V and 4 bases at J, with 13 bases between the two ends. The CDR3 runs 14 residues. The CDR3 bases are TGTGCCAGCAGCCCAGCGAGGGGATCAGATACGCAGTATTTT. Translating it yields CASSPARGSDTQYF.

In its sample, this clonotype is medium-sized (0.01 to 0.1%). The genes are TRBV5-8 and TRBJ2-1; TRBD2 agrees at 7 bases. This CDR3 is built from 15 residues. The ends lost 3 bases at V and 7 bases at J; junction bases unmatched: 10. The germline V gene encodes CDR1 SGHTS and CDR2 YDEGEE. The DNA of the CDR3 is TGTGCCAGCAGCTCTCCTAGCGGCTTTACGAATGAGCAGTTCTTC. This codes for CASSSPSGFTNEQFF. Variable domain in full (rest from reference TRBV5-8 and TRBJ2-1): EAGVTQSPTHLIKTRGQQATLRCSPISGHTSVYWYQQALGLGLQFLLWYDEGEERNRGNFPPRFSGRQFPNYSSELNVNALELEDSALYLCASSSPSGFTNEQFFGPGTRLTVL.

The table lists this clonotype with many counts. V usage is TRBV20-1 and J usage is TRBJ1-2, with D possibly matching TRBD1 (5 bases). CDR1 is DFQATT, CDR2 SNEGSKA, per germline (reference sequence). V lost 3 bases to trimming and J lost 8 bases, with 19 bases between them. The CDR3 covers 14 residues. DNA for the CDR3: TGCAGTGCTAGCCCCTTCGGGCAGGGAGGCGGCTACACCTTC. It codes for CSASPFGQGGGYTF.